One sample yielded the 2 T cell receptor beta chains listed below, sequenced in a study of blood T cells in healthy people across ages. Together with a sample-barcoded 5' primer, a J-beta primer mix was included in a second PCR lasting about 7 to 11 cycles. TCRdb ran MiXCR on the 5' RACE reads and lists one entry per CDR3 protein. The sample holds 550,000 to 800,000 distinct CDR3 sequences, approximately 31% seen once. The sequencing input was blood. The receptors were sampled from a woman older than 75 in good health.

This clonotype turned up a few times. This may be a read error, as it is one base from a much larger clone. V gene TRBV3-1 combines with J gene TRBJ2-7; TRBD1 is a possible D gene (6 bases). Germline lookup yields CDR1 LGHDT and CDR2 YNNKEL (reference sequence). This CDR3 has 14 residues. The germline V and J ends were trimmed by 2 bases and 7 bases, with 15 bases remaining between them. The chain's CDR3 is CASSQKRRDNEQYF. CDR3 DNA sequence: TGTGCCAGCAGCCAAAAAAGACGGGACAATGAGCAGTACTTC.

This clonotype was counted at least ten times. V and J are TRBV2 and TRBJ2-7; D call uncertain. The V gene's germline CDR1 is SNHLY and CDR2 FYNNEI. Trimming took off 0 bases at V and 7 bases at J, with 10 bases between the two ends. The CDR3 is 13 amino acids. The CDR3 region is CASSEASGGEQYF. Written as DNA, the CDR3 is TGTGCCAGCAGTGAAGCGTCAGGTGGGGAGCAGTACTTC.